Each of the 5 T cell receptor beta chains below was sequenced from the same sample in a study of spatial heterogeneity in lung cancer (dated by TCRdb to the late 2010s). General conclusions and limits of the study: The number of expanded intratumoral alpha and beta TCRs correlated with the tumor nonsynonymous mutation count.

Libraries were built with 5' RACE. TCRdb shows the sequencer as NextSeq 500. TCRdb's own reprocessing of the public reads used fastp at Q25 and MiXCR and kept productive beta chains. Rows merge per CDR3 protein into single entries with the most common DNA and genes. A total of about 18,000 distinct CDR3 sequences appear in this sample, approximately 9.6% of them only once. The biggest ten clones account for about a fifth of the sample. These TCRs are of unknown antigen specificity. Interpreted using the paper, the time point label stands for: sample taken at primary tumor resection. The sample was lung tumor tissue, taken at surgery. These receptors were collected from a female donor with early-stage non-small cell lung cancer.

This clonotype came up many times. Found in a library prepared for alpha chains, this beta chain is an off-target read, and its abundance has little meaning. The CDR3 loop reads CSAGSSGPSGANVLTF. The CDR3, as DNA: TGCAGTGCTGGCTCTAGCGGGCCCTCTGGGGCCAACGTCCTGACTTTC. The chain carries TRBV20-1 and TRBJ2-6; 8 bases agree with TRBD2. V lost 5 bases to trimming and J lost 0 bases; unmatched junction nucleotides: 6. Germline CDR1 and CDR2: DFQATT and SNEGSKA (reference sequence). CDR3 length equals 16 residues.

This clonotype appeared a few times. This beta chain came through as a stray read in a library set up for alpha chains, and its size says little. V and J are TRBV10-3 and TRBJ2-7; TRBD2 matches at 11 bases. The CDR3 runs 15 residues. Germline V gene sequence: CDR1 ENHRY, CDR2 SYGVKD. The J segment lost 4 bases and the V segment lost 0 bases, leaving 2 bases of the junction unmatched. The CDR3, as DNA: TGTGCCATCAGTGAGTCTGGACTAGCGGGTTACGAGCAGTACTTC. Protein product: CAISESGLAGYEQYF.

This clonotype has ten or more counts. This beta chain appears as a stray read in a library generated for alpha chains; its size is not informative. CDR3 nucleotides: TGTGCCAGCAGTGCTCGGACAGGGGCTGGGGCCAACGTCCTGACTTTC. It translates to CASSARTGAGANVLTF. V and J are TRBV6-1 and TRBJ2-6; 9 bases map to TRBD1. The CDR3 is made up of 16 amino acids. Germline V CDR1 and CDR2: MNHNS, SASEGT. The V gene end was trimmed by 4 bases and the J gene end by 2 bases; junction bases not matched to a gene: 3.

Concerning this clonotype itself: A clone one base away is much larger, so this may be a read error. This beta chain is an unintended read in a library built for alpha chains; its size means little. The chain has TRBV7-9 and TRBJ2-1; D remains ambiguous. The germline V and J ends were trimmed by 0 bases and 9 bases, with 12 bases remaining between them. This CDR3 comprises 14 residues. Looked up from germline, CDR1 is SEHNR and CDR2 is FQNEAQ (reference sequence). The CDR3, as DNA: TGTGCCAGCAGCTTAGCGATGTACATCCCTGAGCAGTTCTTC. This translates into CASSLAMYIPEQFF.

For this clonotype: The library was built for alpha chains, so this beta chain is an off-target read and its size means little. The chain combines TRBV6-6 with TRBJ1-5, with D perhaps TRBD1 (6 bases). Germline V gene sequence: CDR1 MNHNY, CDR2 SVGAGI (reference sequence). V lost 6 bases to trimming and J lost 6 bases, with 21 bases between them. The length of the CDR3 is 16 residues. Written as DNA, the CDR3 is TGTGCCAGCAGCCATGGTTTGACAGGAGCTGGTCAGCCCCAGCATTTT. This encodes CASSHGLTGAGQPQHF.